The clone carrying this T cell receptor (beta chain) was seen at least ten times. The germline CDR1 and CDR2 sequences are MNHEY and SVGEGT. The V gene end was trimmed by 6 bases and the J gene end by 0 bases; junction bases not matched to a gene: 10. The length of the CDR3 is 16 residues. This specimen comes from a study of early T cells in non-severe SARS-CoV-2 infection. Separate cDNA molecules each had unique molecular identifiers attached to them. TCRdb reprocessed the 5' RACE reads with MiXCR, giving one entry per CDR3 protein. The top ten clones hold roughly 0.87% of a sample with about 30,000 distinct CDR3 sequences, 5.4% of them seen once.

The TCR was taken from an adult who was a healthcare worker with PCR-confirmed SARS-CoV-2 infection or an uninfected control (not recorded which). The genes are TRBV6-2 or TRBV6-3 and TRBJ2-7, with 8 bases fitting TRBD1. The material sequenced was whole blood. The CDR3 nucleotides read TGTGCCAGCAGATCCCCACGACAGGGGAACTCCTACGAGCAGTACTTC. Amino acids: CASRSPRQGNSYEQYF.